These 11 T cell receptor beta chains originate from one sample sequenced in a study of human T cells and chemical hapten exposure. A single record per CDR3 protein comes from TCRdb applying MiXCR to the 5' RACE reads. The sample comprises tens of thousands of distinct CDR3 sequences, 6.5% to 8.5% of which are singletons, and roughly 2.4% rests with the top ten. It was from unfractionated whole blood that total RNA was extracted. Every receptor here comes from a male donor in good health.

This chain joins TRBV27 and TRBJ2-7; 11 bases line up with TRBD2. The ends lost 4 bases at V and 0 bases at J; junction bases unmatched: 8. CDR1 is MNHEY and CDR2 is SMNVEV in the germline V gene (reference sequence). This CDR3 contains 17 residues. The CDR3 nucleotides read TGTGCCAGCAGTTCTGTTTCGACTAGCGGGGCCTCCTACGAGCAGTACTTC. Its protein product is CASSSVSTSGASYEQYF.

The V and J genes are TRBV29-1 and TRBJ1-1; perhaps TRBD1 as D (5 bases). The germline V gene encodes CDR1 SQVTM and CDR2 ANQGSEA. The CDR3 totals 16 residues. V lost 1 base to trimming and J lost 0 bases, with 15 bases between them. This chain's CDR3 is CSVEGGAGPLNTEAFF. In DNA, the CDR3 is TGCAGCGTTGAAGGTGGAGCGGGACCATTGAACACTGAAGCTTTCTTT.

This clonotype turned up a few times. The rearrangement joins TRBV29-1 to TRBJ2-2; D gene ambiguous. The V gene's germline CDR1 is SQVTM and CDR2 ANQGSEA. Trimming took off 3 bases at V and 6 bases at J, with 8 bases between the two ends. This CDR3 is built from 12 residues. The CDR3 DNA reads as TGCAGCGTTGAGTGGAAGGCCGGGGAGCTGTTTTTT. Translation gives CSVEWKAGELFF.

This clonotype appeared many times. This chain links TRBV4-2 with TRBJ1-5; tentative D call: TRBD1 (5 bases). V was pared by 0 bases and J by 5 bases, with 17 bases between. The CDR3 runs 17 residues. The germline V gene encodes CDR1 LGHNA and CDR2 YNFKEQ. The CDR3 DNA reads TGTGCCAGCAGCCAAGATAGGCGGTTGACAGCAGATCAGCCCCAGCATTTT. Translating it yields CASSQDRRLTADQPQHF.

This clonotype was detected many times. The chain employs TRBV20-1 and TRBJ2-3; 8 bases line up with TRBD2. Germline loops: CDR1 DFQATT, CDR2 SNEGSKA (reference sequence). This CDR3 contains 13 residues. The V segment lost 3 bases and the J segment 6 bases; nucleotides outside the gene matches: 5. Here the CDR3 reads CSARSGGPDTQYF. In nucleotides, the CDR3 is TGCAGTGCTAGGTCGGGGGGGCCGGATACGCAGTATTTT.

This clonotype was picked up many times. The chain couples TRBV9 to TRBJ2-7; TRBD1 is a possible D gene (5 bases). There are 14 residues in the CDR3. Germline V gene data show CDR1 as SGDLS and CDR2 as YYNGEE. V lost 2 bases and J 2 bases, leaving 11 bases between the germline ends. The CDR3 nucleotides read TGTGCCAGCAGCGTTGATGGACAAGCCTACGAGCAGTACTTC. It specifies CASSVDGQAYEQYF.

This clonotype was observed a few times. The J gene is TRBJ1-2, the V gene TRBV21-1. TRBV21-1 is deemed a pseudogene. The CDR3 sequence is 14 residues long. The CDR3 coding sequence is TGTGCCAGAACTCGACGGAACGGATCCTATGGCTACACCTTC. Amino acid sequence: CARTRRNGSYGYTF.

Comments on this clonotype: One end of the junction fails to match germline, which may point to a read error. The chain is built from TRBV19 and TRBJ1-1; D is ambiguous. Germline CDR1 LNHDA, CDR2 SQIVND (reference sequence). CDR3 size: 15 residues. The CDR3 DNA reads TGTGTCAGTAGTATCTCGGCCAGTCCGAACACTGAAGCTTTCTTT. It specifies CVSSISASPNTEAFF.

The chain uses TRBV2 and TRBJ1-6; D is unresolved. Trimming took off 3 bases at V and 0 bases at J, with 12 bases between the two ends. Germline CDR1 reads SNHLY; CDR2 reads FYNNEI. The CDR3 is 17 amino acids. For the CDR3, the DNA is TGTGCCAGCAGTGAGATACAGCCGAGCTCCTATAATTCACCCCTCCACTTT. It codes for CASSEIQPSSYNSPLHF.

This clonotype occurred a few times. This chain connects TRBV20-1 to TRBJ1-2; D gene unclear. CDR1 and CDR2 (germline): DFQATT, SNEGSKA (reference sequence). The CDR3 runs to 17 residues. V was clipped by 0 bases and J by 0 bases, with 17 bases between them. CDR3 coding DNA: TGCAGTGCTAGAGATCATTATAGGTCCTTAGCTAACTATGGCTACACCTTC. Translation: CSARDHYRSLANYGYTF.

This clonotype was counted ten times or more. The J gene is TRBJ2-1, the V gene TRBV7-2; D assignment may be TRBD1 or TRBD2 (5 bases each). Germline assignment: CDR1 SGHTA and CDR2 FQGNSA. V shed 5 bases and J shed 8 bases, with 19 bases lying between them. This CDR3 comprises 15 residues. Here the CDR3 reads CASSQEGAGLDEQFF. The CDR3 DNA sequence: TGTGCCAGCAGCCAAGAGGGCGCAGGGCTGGATGAGCAGTTCTTC. Drawing the rest from reference TRBV7-2 and TRBJ2-1, the complete variable domain is GAGVSQSPSNKVTEKGKDVELRCDPISGHTALYWYRQSLGQGLEFLIYFQGNSAPDKSGLPSDRFSAERTGGSVSTLTIQRTQQEDSAVYLCASSQEGAGLDEQFFGPGTRLTVL.